What follows are 14 T cell receptor beta chains derived from one specimen sequenced in a study of T cell responses to AZD1222 COVID-19 vaccine. Using immunoSEQ multiplex PCR, the repertoire was profiled, and TCRdb retains in-frame clones only, with some absent. The sample has roughly 120,000 clones, approximately 90% seen once. Sequenced material: peripheral blood, taken 28 days after the second AZD1222 dose. The receptor source for this set is an adult who received the AZD1222 COVID-19 vaccine.

The genes are TRBV10-1 and TRBJ1-4; D perhaps matches TRBD1 (5 bases). With 7 bases removed from V and 5 bases from J, the gap between germline ends came to 11 bases. Germline V gives CDR1 WNHNN, CDR2 SYGVQD (reference sequence). This CDR3 is 13 amino acids long. CDR3 sequence reads: CASNRDRNEKLFF. CDR3 nucleotides: TGCGCCAGCAATCGAGACAGAAATGAAAAACTGTTTTTT.

The rearrangement links TRBV18 to TRBJ2-1; D assignment may be TRBD1 or TRBD2 (5 bases each). Trimming took 1 base from V and 6 from J, leaving 19 bases between them. The CDR3 is made up of 17 amino acids. Germline V gives CDR1 KGHSH, CDR2 LQKENI. The CDR3 bases are TGTGCCAGCTCACCACAAATCAGGGTTGGGGGAGTCAATGAGCAGTTCTTC. Translating gives CASSPQIRVGGVNEQFF.

A single count supports this clone. This chain links TRBV11-2 with TRBJ2-2, with 7 bases aligning to TRBD2. Germline V gene lookup returns CDR1 SGHAT and CDR2 FQNNGV. The CDR3 is made up of 17 amino acids. Trimming took 5 bases from V and 5 from J; bases not matched to a gene: 14. The CDR3 loop is CASSRWDLGGWTGELFF. The CDR3 DNA reads TGTGCCAGCAGCCGATGGGACTTGGGGGGGTGGACCGGGGAGCTGTTTTTT. Supplemented by reference TRBV11-2 and TRBJ2-2, the full variable domain reads EAGVAQSPRYKIIEKRQSVAFWCNPISGHATLYWYQQILGQGPKLLIQFQNNGVVDDSQLPKDRFSAERLKGVDSTLKIQPAKLEDSAVYLCASSRWDLGGWTGELFFGEGSRLTVL.

The V gene is TRBV20-1, the J gene TRBJ1-1; possible D gene TRBD1, 5 bases. Germline V gene lookup returns CDR1 DFQATT and CDR2 SNEGSKA (reference sequence). The CDR3 contains 14 residues. Trimming removed 6 bases at V and 4 bases at J, with 18 bases between. CDR3 nucleotides: TGCAGTGCCAGTAGGGCAGGGCGGCGCACTGAAGCTTTCTTT. Translating it yields CSASRAGRRTEAFF.

This clone was detected once. CDR3 sequence: CASSLALSGGEQYF. CDR3 DNA: TGTGCCAGCAGCTTAGCGCTATCCGGGGGTGAGCAGTACTTC. The chain joins TRBV7-2 to TRBJ2-7; the D gene is possibly TRBD2 (6 bases). Trimming cost V 0 bases and J 7 bases, with 13 bases left between them. This CDR3 contains 14 residues. Germline V gene sequence: CDR1 SGHTA, CDR2 FQGNSA.

This rearrangement joins TRBV6-5 to TRBJ1-6; 7 bases match TRBD1. Germline CDR1 and CDR2: MNHEY and SVGAGI. V dropped 6 bases and J dropped 14; count of bases not matched to a gene: 7. The CDR3 totals 12 residues. The CDR3 reads CASSLDRAALHF. As DNA, the CDR3 is TGTGCCAGCAGCCTCGACAGGGCCGCCCTCCACTTT.

This chain uses TRBV11-3 with TRBJ1-2, with D tentatively TRBD1 (6 bases). CDR3 length equals 13 residues. Trimming took off 5 bases at V and 4 bases at J, with 11 bases between the two ends. Looked up from germline, CDR1 is SGHNT and CDR2 is YENEEA. The CDR3 DNA is TGTGCCAGCAGCCCGGGAGGGGGCTATGGCTACACCTTC. It codes for CASSPGGGYGYTF.

V usage is TRBV6-5 and J usage is TRBJ1-1, with a weak D call TRBD1 (6 bases). CDR3 length: 13 residues. Trimming pared 7 bases from V and 3 bases from J, leaving 12 bases between. Germline V lookup: CDR1 MNHEY, CDR2 SVGAGI. CDR3 region: CASKTSGDTEAFF. The DNA for the CDR3 is TGTGCCAGCAAGACCTCAGGGGACACTGAAGCTTTCTTT.

The V and J genes are TRBV19 and TRBJ2-7; TRBD1 matches at 7 bases. After removal of 4 bases from V and 0 bases from J, the junction contained 12 bases not matched to a gene. In germline, CDR1 is LNHDA, CDR2 SQIVND (reference sequence). The CDR3 extends over 17 amino acids. The chain's CDR3 is CASSTQWGQSSSYEQYF. The CDR3 nucleotides are TGTGCCAGTAGTACGCAATGGGGACAGTCATCCTCCTACGAGCAGTACTTC. Combining the CDR3 with reference TRBV19 and TRBJ2-7 gives the whole variable domain DGGITQSPKYLFRKEGQNVTLSCEQNLNHDAMYWYRQDPGQGLRLIYYSQIVNDFQKGDIAEGYSVSREKKESFPLTVTSAQKNPTAFYLCASSTQWGQSSSYEQYFGPGTRLTVT.

The rearrangement links TRBV4-2 to TRBJ2-7, with 12 bases identical to TRBD2. The CDR3 length is 15 residues. CDR1 and CDR2 (germline): LGHNA, YNFKEQ. Germline trimming cut 4 bases from V and 2 bases from J; bases unmatched to any gene: 3. CDR3 DNA sequence: TGTGCCAGCAGCCCGCTAGCGGGGGGGCCCTACGAGCAGTACTTC. It codes for CASSPLAGGPYEQYF.

The rearrangement uses TRBV4-3 and TRBJ2-7; D might be TRBD1 (6 bases). This CDR3 has 14 residues. Germline CDR1 LGHNA, CDR2 YSLEER. V was clipped by 4 bases and J by 4 bases, with 14 bases between them. CDR3 sequence (DNA): TGCGCCAGCAGCCCCGGCCTCAGGGGTTACGAGCAGTACTTC. It encodes CASSPGLRGYEQYF.

V is TRBV11-1 and J is TRBJ2-2; 8 positions match TRBD1. Germline assignment: CDR1 SGHAT and CDR2 FQDESV (reference sequence). Trimming at V came to 2 bases and at J to 4 bases, leaving 6 bases not matched to a gene. The CDR3 contains 16 residues. CDR3 in DNA: TGTGCCAGCAGCTTATTAGCAGGGGGCATCACCGGGGAGCTGTTTTTT. It yields the protein CASSLLAGGITGELFF.

This clone showed up just once. The V and J genes are TRBV30 and TRBJ1-2; D call uncertain. Trimming removed 2 bases from V and 4 bases from J, with 8 bases in between. Germline V gene data show CDR1 as GTSNPN and CDR2 as SVGIG (reference sequence). The CDR3 extends over 12 amino acids. The CDR3 loop is CAWSPGVYGYTF. The DNA of the CDR3 is TGTGCCTGGAGTCCGGGCGTCTATGGCTACACCTTC.

V is TRBV11-2 and J is TRBJ2-7; D gene ambiguous. This CDR3 is 13 amino acids long. Germline loops: CDR1 SGHAT, CDR2 FQNNGV. The V end was cut by 0 bases, the J end by 7 bases, with 10 bases between. CDR3 amino acids: CASSLDRLGEQYF. The CDR3 DNA reads TGTGCCAGCAGCTTAGACAGGTTAGGAGAGCAGTACTTC.